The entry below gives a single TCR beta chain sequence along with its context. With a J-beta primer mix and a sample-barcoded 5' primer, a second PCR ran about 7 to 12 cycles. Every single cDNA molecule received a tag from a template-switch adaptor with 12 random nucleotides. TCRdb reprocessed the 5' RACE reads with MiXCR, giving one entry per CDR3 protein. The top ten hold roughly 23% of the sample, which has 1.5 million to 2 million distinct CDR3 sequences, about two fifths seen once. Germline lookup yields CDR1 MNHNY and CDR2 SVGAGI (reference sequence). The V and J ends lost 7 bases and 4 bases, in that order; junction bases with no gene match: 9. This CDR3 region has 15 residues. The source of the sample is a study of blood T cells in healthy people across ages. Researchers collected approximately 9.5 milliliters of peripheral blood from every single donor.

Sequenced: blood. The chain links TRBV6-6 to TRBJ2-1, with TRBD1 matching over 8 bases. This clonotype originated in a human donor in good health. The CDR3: CASTPGQETYNEQFF. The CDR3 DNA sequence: TGTGCCAGCACACCGGGACAGGAGACATACAATGAGCAGTTCTTC.